Listed here are 23 T cell receptor beta chains from one sample, sequenced in a study of cytomegalovirus exposure and HLA in healthy donors. The PCR made use of 60 Vbeta and 13 Jbeta primers. Method: immunoSEQ multiplex PCR; TCRdb's copy keeps in-frame clones and lacks some. The sample has 95,000 to 100,000 clones, around 85% seen once. Sequencing input: PBMCs. Receptors originate from a man aged 30 to 45 in good health and CMV-seronegative.

The CDR3 nucleotides read TGCGCCAGCAGCCGCTCAAGCGGGAATTTGATGAATGAGCAGTTCTTC. Its translation: CASSRSSGNLMNEQFF. The chain links TRBV5-1 to TRBJ2-1; TRBD2 matches 7 bases. With 4 bases clipped from V and 7 bases from J, the junction kept 14 bases outside the gene matches. This CDR3 is 16 amino acids long. Germline CDR1 and CDR2: SGHRS and YFSETQ.

V usage is TRBV6-1 and J usage is TRBJ2-3; tentative D call: TRBD2 (6 bases). Trimming removed 3 bases from V and 0 bases from J, with 25 bases in between. Per germline, CDR1 MNHNS and CDR2 SASEGT. This CDR3 is built from 20 residues. The CDR3 DNA sequence: TGTGCCAGCAGTGAGGGCTCTTGGACGGGAGTAAGGACCAGCACAGATACGCAGTATTTT. Translated: CASSEGSWTGVRTSTDTQYF.

The rearrangement uses TRBV7-9 and TRBJ2-2; D perhaps matches TRBD2 (5 bases). Germline lookup yields CDR1 SEHNR and CDR2 FQNEAQ (reference sequence). Trimming took off 5 bases at V and 0 bases at J, with 13 bases between the two ends. The CDR3 is made up of 16 amino acids. The CDR3 loop is CASSPRAGANTGELFF. The CDR3 nucleotides read TGTGCCAGCAGCCCGAGGGCCGGGGCGAACACCGGGGAGCTGTTTTTT.

J is TRBJ2-7 and V is TRBV13; 8 nucleotides align to TRBD1. The CDR3 spans 17 residues. The V segment lost 4 bases and the J segment 2 bases; nucleotides outside the gene matches: 13. Germline-derived CDR1 and CDR2 are PRHDT and FYEKMQ (reference sequence). CDR3 bases: TGTGCCAGCAGCTCCCTGGGGCTGACAGGGGTTGCCTACGAGCAGTACTTC. It encodes CASSSLGLTGVAYEQYF.

The chain couples TRBV7-9 to TRBJ2-2, with TRBD2 matching 8 bases. V shed 6 bases, J shed 0 bases, and the junction held 15 bases outside the gene matches. CDR1 SEHNR and CDR2 FQNEAQ come from the germline V gene (reference sequence). There are 19 residues in the CDR3. This CDR3 reads CASRPTGGRIFANTGELFF. CDR3 nucleotide sequence: TGTGCCAGCAGACCTACCGGCGGGAGGATCTTTGCGAACACCGGGGAGCTGTTTTTT.

V usage is TRBV18 and J usage is TRBJ2-1; the match to TRBD2 covers 8 bases. CDR1 is KGHSH and CDR2 is LQKENI in the germline V gene. V lost 3 bases, J lost 7 bases, and 2 bases stayed unmatched. CDR3 length: 13 amino acids. The CDR3 spells CASSPERGNEQFF. In nucleotides, the CDR3 is TGTGCCAGCTCACCGGAGCGGGGGAATGAGCAGTTCTTC.

J is TRBJ1-5 and V is TRBV28; D call uncertain. V shed 6 bases and J shed 7 bases, with 10 bases lying between them. The CDR3 runs to 12 residues. Germline lookup yields CDR1 MDHEN and CDR2 SYDVKM. CDR3 DNA sequence: TGTGCCAGCAGCTGGGCGGGGCAGCCCCAGCATTTT. Translated: CASSWAGQPQHF.

In this sample, this clone turned up once. In DNA form, the CDR3 reads TGTGCCCGCGGGGGTCTAGGGGATACGCAGTATTTT. Encoded protein: CARGGLGDTQYF. V usage is TRBV30 and J usage is TRBJ2-3; 7 nucleotides align to TRBD2. Germline V gene sequence: CDR1 GTSNPN, CDR2 SVGIG (reference sequence). Unmatched junction bases numbered 8, after V lost 8 bases and J lost 6 bases. CDR3 length: 12 amino acids.

This CDR3 reads CASSQKTGNYGYTF. The CDR3 DNA follows: TGTGCCAGTAGTCAAAAAACAGGGAACTATGGCTACACCTTC. The chain is built from TRBV19 and TRBJ1-2; maybe TRBD1 (6 bases). Germline CDR1 is LNHDA and CDR2 is SQIVND (reference sequence). This CDR3 has 14 residues. V was clipped by 5 bases and J by 2 bases, with 12 bases between them.

The chain has TRBV29-1 and TRBJ2-2, with D unresolved. V lost 3 bases, J lost 3 bases, and 14 bases lay in between. CDR1 SQVTM and CDR2 ANQGSEA come from the germline V gene. The CDR3 has 15 residues. The CDR3 DNA is TGCAGCGTTGATAGTGGTGACTTAGACACCGGGGAGCTGTTTTTT. It specifies CSVDSGDLDTGELFF.

The genes are TRBV10-3 and TRBJ2-7; 7 nucleotides line up with TRBD1. Germline loops: CDR1 ENHRY, CDR2 SYGVKD. The CDR3 contains 13 residues. The J segment lost 6 bases and the V segment lost 6 bases, leaving 8 bases of the junction unmatched. The CDR3 DNA follows: TGTGCCATCAGATCAGGGGGTCTTGGCGAGCAGTACTTC. Protein: CAIRSGGLGEQYF.

CDR3 region: CASRMTGGYGYTF. The CDR3 DNA reads TGTGCCAGCAGGATGACAGGGGGCTATGGCTACACCTTC. The chain has TRBV28 and TRBJ1-2; 9 bases are shared with TRBD1. Trimming at V came to 6 bases and at J to 4 bases, leaving 3 bases not matched to a gene. In germline, CDR1 is MDHEN, CDR2 SYDVKM. CDR3 length: 13 residues.

This clone was observed once. The gene calls are TRBV19 and TRBJ2-7; maybe TRBD1 (7 bases). Trimming stripped 4 bases from V and 4 bases from J, with 14 bases between. The germline gives CDR1 LNHDA, CDR2 SQIVND (reference sequence). CDR3 size: 14 residues. CDR3 sequence reads: CASSTGGQGYEQYF. DNA for the CDR3: TGTGCCAGTAGTACAGGGGGGCAAGGGTACGAGCAGTACTTC. The full variable domain, its missing parts supplied by reference TRBV19 and TRBJ2-7, is DGGITQSPKYLFRKEGQNVTLSCEQNLNHDAMYWYRQDPGQGLRLIYYSQIVNDFQKGDIAEGYSVSREKKESFPLTVTSAQKNPTAFYLCASSTGGQGYEQYFGPGTRLTVT.

This sequence joins TRBV5-4 and TRBJ1-6; possibly TRBD1 for D (6 bases). CDR1 and CDR2 (germline): SGHNT, YYREEE (reference sequence). The CDR3 consists of 16 residues. With 4 bases removed from V and 7 bases from J, the gap between germline ends came to 18 bases. The CDR3 DNA is TGTGCCAGCAGCCCAGGGACAAGTAAGGAGAATTCACCCCTCCACTTT. This encodes CASSPGTSKENSPLHF. Combining the CDR3 with reference TRBV5-4 and TRBJ1-6 gives the whole variable domain ETGVTQSPTHLIKTRGQQVTLRCSSQSGHNTVSWYQQALGQGPQFIFQYYREEENGRGNFPPRFSGLQFPNYSSELNVNALELDDSALYLCASSPGTSKENSPLHFGNGTRLTVT.

The genes are TRBV5-1 and TRBJ2-5, with D tentatively TRBD1 (7 bases). The CDR3 consists of 14 residues. The ends were cut back, 7 bases at V and 4 bases at J, with 17 bases in the middle. The germline gives CDR1 SGHRS, CDR2 YFSETQ. The CDR3 protein is CASGTGAGGETQYF. The CDR3 nucleotides are TGCGCCAGCGGGACTGGGGCAGGGGGAGAGACCCAGTACTTC.

This clone was seen just once. CDR3 residues: CASSLAAGGSQETQYF. The CDR3 DNA is TGTGCCAGCAGCTTAGCGGCGGGTGGGTCCCAAGAGACCCAGTACTTC. The chain uses TRBV7-9 and TRBJ2-5; D may be TRBD2 (5 bases). CDR1 is SEHNR and CDR2 is FQNEAQ in the germline V gene (reference sequence). Between the trimmed V and J ends, which lost 0 bases and 1 base, there was a span of 12 bases. This CDR3 has 16 amino acids.

The chain links TRBV5-6 to TRBJ2-7; 9 bases fit TRBD1. Trimming removed 2 bases from V and 6 bases from J; junction bases left unmatched: 6. Germline CDR1 and CDR2: SGHDT and YYEEEE. The CDR3 consists of 14 residues. The CDR3 region is CASSFRDRVAEQYF. The CDR3 region has the DNA TGTGCCAGCAGCTTTAGGGACAGGGTCGCCGAGCAGTACTTC.

CDR3 region: CASSSGLEETQYF. In DNA, the CDR3 is TGTGCCAGCAGCTCGGGACTAGAAGAGACCCAGTACTTC. This chain joins TRBV5-4 and TRBJ2-5; 8 bases agree with TRBD2. The V segment lost 3 bases and the J segment 3 bases; nucleotides outside the gene matches: 1. Per germline, CDR1 SGHNT and CDR2 YYREEE (reference sequence). The CDR3 is made up of 13 amino acids.

This clone was recorded once. The chain combines TRBV28 with TRBJ1-5; TRBD1 agrees at 7 bases. CDR3 size: 16 residues. Per germline, CDR1 MDHEN and CDR2 SYDVKM. V was clipped by 3 bases and J by 2 bases; unmatched bases: 7. This CDR3 reads CASSFPRGQGNQPQHF. CDR3 DNA sequence: TGTGCCAGCAGTTTCCCCCGAGGACAGGGCAATCAGCCCCAGCATTTT.

V is TRBV7-6 and J is TRBJ1-2; 8 bases match TRBD1. CDR1 is SGHVS, CDR2 FNYEAQ, per germline. V shed 5 bases and J 6 bases; nucleotides not matched to a gene: 17. The CDR3 contains 17 residues. CDR3 residues: CASSPRTGRGSSDGYTF. The CDR3 coding sequence is TGTGCCAGCAGCCCGCGGACAGGGCGAGGGTCTAGTGATGGCTACACCTTC.

This sequence joins TRBV29-1 and TRBJ2-3; TRBD1 is a possible D gene (5 bases). Germline CDR1 reads SQVTM; CDR2 reads ANQGSEA. The V end was cut by 6 bases, the J end by 4 bases, with 20 bases between. The CDR3 covers 15 residues. The DNA for the CDR3 is TGCAGCGTGGAACCGACAGCTTCTATTTCAGATACGCAGTATTTT. Its protein product is CSVEPTASISDTQYF.

The chain recombines TRBV19 with TRBJ2-3; 7 positions match TRBD2. The length of the CDR3 is 15 residues. Germline V gives CDR1 LNHDA, CDR2 SQIVND (reference sequence). The ends lost 5 bases at V and 6 bases at J; junction bases unmatched: 11. In DNA form, the CDR3 reads TGTGCCAGTAGTCCCCAGCGGGGTGTTTCCGATACGCAGTATTTT. This sequence encodes CASSPQRGVSDTQYF. The full variable domain, its missing parts supplied by reference TRBV19 and TRBJ2-3, is DGGITQSPKYLFRKEGQNVTLSCEQNLNHDAMYWYRQDPGQGLRLIYYSQIVNDFQKGDIAEGYSVSREKKESFPLTVTSAQKNPTAFYLCASSPQRGVSDTQYFGPGTRLTVL.

The chain has TRBV28 and TRBJ2-2, with 10 bases that match TRBD1. Germline loops: CDR1 MDHEN, CDR2 SYDVKM. J lost 4 bases, V lost 3 bases, and 2 bases had no gene match. There are 15 residues in the CDR3. CDR3: CASSFGTGVTGELFF. CDR3 nucleotides: TGTGCCAGCAGTTTTGGGACAGGGGTCACCGGGGAGCTGTTTTTT.